These 31 T cell receptor beta chains were all obtained from the same sample, sequenced in a study of brain T cells in children with intractable seizures. Measured with immunoSEQ multiplex PCR; TCRdb has only the in-frame clones, and not every one. The table includes about 340,000 clones, over 90% detected once. Time point given: blood from clinic visit 5 months post-surgery; TSC patient then seizure free. Sequences were derived from peripheral blood, sampled 4 to 5 months after surgery. These receptors all come from a boy in the first two years of life with tuberous sclerosis and intractable seizures.

The chain is built from TRBV5-1 and TRBJ1-4; possible D gene TRBD1, 6 bases. The CDR3 length is 17 residues. CDR1 and CDR2 (germline): SGHRS, YFSETQ. Trimming shortened V by 3 bases and J by 4 bases, and 19 bases separated the two germline ends. For the CDR3, the DNA is TGCGCCAGCAGCTCTCTACCCAACCGACAGGTTAATGAAAAACTGTTTTTT. Its protein product is CASSSLPNRQVNEKLFF.

This clone was detected only once. The same CDR3 also results from other DNA sequences found in this sample. The chain joins TRBV11-2 to TRBJ2-3, with D hard to call. This CDR3 is 11 amino acids long. The V gene lost 1 base and the J gene lost 5 bases, with 1 base spanning the gap. CDR1 is SGHAT and CDR2 is FQNNGV in the germline V gene. The CDR3 here is CASSLGDTQYF. In nucleotides, the CDR3 is TGTGCCAGCAGCTTAGGAGATACGCAGTATTTT.

This clone has only one observation. The J gene is TRBJ2-7, the V gene TRBV6-5, with TRBD1 matching 7 bases. V was clipped by 2 bases and J by 3 bases; unmatched bases: 10. CDR1 MNHEY and CDR2 SVGAGI come from the germline V gene. The CDR3 spans 16 residues. This CDR3 is CASSYLNRGTGYEQYF. CDR3 in DNA: TGTGCCAGCAGTTACCTAAACAGGGGAACTGGCTACGAGCAGTACTTC.

The V and J genes are TRBV6-1 and TRBJ2-1; maybe TRBD1 (6 bases). Trimming stripped 3 bases from V and 8 bases from J, with 14 bases between. The length of the CDR3 is 14 residues. CDR1 and CDR2 (germline): MNHNS, SASEGT. In nucleotides, the CDR3 is TGTGCCAGCAGTGAGCTACCAGGGGTGGATGAGCAGTTCTTC. Protein: CASSELPGVDEQFF.

V is TRBV5-6 and J is TRBJ1-1, with D perhaps matching TRBD1 (6 bases). Trimming removed 4 bases from V and 10 bases from J, with 20 bases in between. Germline CDR1 SGHDT, CDR2 YYEEEE. The length of the CDR3 is 14 residues. The CDR3 DNA sequence: TGTGCCAGCAGCGAGCACCAAACAGGGTATAGAGCTTTCTTT. The encoded protein is CASSEHQTGYRAFF.

The genes are TRBV18 and TRBJ2-2; 7 bases are shared with TRBD1. CDR1 is KGHSH and CDR2 is LQKENI in the germline V gene. This CDR3 is 16 amino acids long. With V trimmed by 3 bases and J by 1 base, 5 bases remained unmatched. CDR3 nucleotides: TGTGCCAGCTCACCCGACAGGGTTGGGAACACCGGGGAGCTGTTTTTT. Amino acids: CASSPDRVGNTGELFF.

This clone was seen just once. J is TRBJ1-2 and V is TRBV6-5; D uncertain. Trimming left V 4 bases short and J 3 bases short, with 9 bases between. The CDR3 loop spans 13 amino acids. Germline loops: CDR1 MNHEY, CDR2 SVGAGI. This CDR3 is CASSFLQHYGYTF. The CDR3 DNA reads as TGTGCCAGCAGTTTCTTACAGCACTATGGCTACACCTTC.

This clone was found a few times. The chain uses TRBV7-2 and TRBJ1-5; no clear D gene. Trimming took off 3 bases at V and 2 bases at J, with 8 bases between the two ends. CDR3 size: 14 residues. Germline lookup yields CDR1 SGHTA and CDR2 FQGNSA. Here the CDR3 reads CASSLVHGNQPQHF. The CDR3 nucleotides read TGTGCCAGCAGCTTGGTCCACGGCAATCAGCCCCAGCATTTT.

The chain combines TRBV19 with TRBJ1-2; D ambiguous. The germline V gene encodes CDR1 LNHDA and CDR2 SQIVND (reference sequence). The CDR3 loop spans 15 amino acids. V was clipped by 3 bases and J by 3 bases, with 14 bases between them. CDR3 coding DNA: TGTGCCAGTAGTATCGGTCCCCCCGGCGACTATGGCTACACCTTC. This codes for CASSIGPPGDYGYTF.

In this sample, this clone turned up a few times. V is TRBV7-9 and J is TRBJ2-3, with TRBD2 identical over 14 bases. V was clipped by 6 bases and J by 0 bases; unmatched bases: 5. CDR1 and CDR2 from the germline V gene are SEHNR and FQNEAQ (reference sequence). The CDR3 has 17 residues. CDR3 protein: CASRSGLAGVSTDTQYF. The DNA of the CDR3 is TGTGCCAGCAGGTCGGGACTAGCGGGAGTCAGCACAGATACGCAGTATTTT.

The rearrangement uses TRBV5-4 and TRBJ1-6; 8 nucleotides line up with TRBD1. CDR1 SGHNT and CDR2 YYREEE come from the germline V gene (reference sequence). The junction had 6 bases not matched to a gene; V was cut back by 2 bases and J by 8 bases. This CDR3 is 15 amino acids long. CDR3 protein: CASSLGTGQHSPLHF. In DNA form, the CDR3 reads TGTGCCAGCAGCTTAGGGACAGGCCAGCATTCACCCCTCCACTTT. The full variable domain, completed using reference TRBV5-4 and TRBJ1-6, is ETGVTQSPTHLIKTRGQQVTLRCSSQSGHNTVSWYQQALGQGPQFIFQYYREEENGRGNFPPRFSGLQFPNYSSELNVNALELDDSALYLCASSLGTGQHSPLHFGNGTRLTVT.

The chain carries TRBV7-8 and TRBJ1-1; TRBD1 might be the D (6 bases). Per the germline V gene, CDR1 is SGHVS and CDR2 is FQNEAQ. This CDR3 has 15 residues. Trimming took off 5 bases at V and 5 bases at J, with 18 bases between the two ends. CDR3 DNA sequence: TGTGCCAGCAGCCAAAGACAGGCGGGGGGGACTGAAGCTTTCTTT. Translated: CASSQRQAGGTEAFF.

The J gene is TRBJ1-1, the V gene TRBV6-5, with unresolved D. The germline gives CDR1 MNHEY, CDR2 SVGAGI. The CDR3 sequence is 13 residues long. V was clipped by 5 bases and J by 5 bases, with 12 bases between them. The DNA for the CDR3 is TGTGCCAGCAGTAGGGTCGGAGGGACTGAAGCTTTCTTT. Its protein is CASSRVGGTEAFF.

V gene TRBV6-4 combines with J gene TRBJ2-3; 9 bases line up with TRBD1. CDR1 and CDR2 (germline): MRHNA, SNTAGT. CDR3 length: 16 residues. V gave up 3 bases and J gave up 0 bases; unmatched junction bases: 4. CDR3 loop: CASSEDRGSSTDTQYF. CDR3 bases: TGTGCCAGCAGTGAGGACAGGGGTTCTAGCACAGATACGCAGTATTTT.

This clone has only one observation. V usage is TRBV19 and J usage is TRBJ1-6; D is ambiguous. Trimming pared 3 bases from V and 0 bases from J, leaving 12 bases between. The CDR3 extends over 17 amino acids. Germline-derived CDR1 and CDR2 are LNHDA and SQIVND (reference sequence). CDR3 in amino acids: CASSIDGPSSYNSPLHF. The CDR3 DNA reads as TGTGCCAGTAGTATCGACGGACCGAGCTCCTATAATTCACCCCTCCACTTT. Drawing the rest from reference TRBV19 and TRBJ1-6, the complete variable domain is DGGITQSPKYLFRKEGQNVTLSCEQNLNHDAMYWYRQDPGQGLRLIYYSQIVNDFQKGDIAEGYSVSREKKESFPLTVTSAQKNPTAFYLCASSIDGPSSYNSPLHFGNGTRLTVT.

The chain recombines TRBV3-1 (or the pseudogene TRBV3-2) with TRBJ2-2, with a tentative D call TRBD2 (6 bases). V dropped 2 bases and J dropped 1 base, with 11 bases sitting between them. The length of the CDR3 is 16 residues. Per the germline V gene, CDR1 is LGHDT and CDR2 is YNNKEL (reference sequence). In nucleotides, the CDR3 is TGTGCCAGCAGCCAACTGAGCGGGCTGAACACCGGGGAGCTGTTTTTT. Translation gives CASSQLSGLNTGELFF.

The DNA for the CDR3 is TGTGCCAGCAGTTACGGACTAGCGGGATATGAGCAGTTCTTC. Translation gives CASSYGLAGYEQFF. V and J are TRBV6-2 or TRBV6-3 and TRBJ2-1; 12 bases are a match to TRBD2. This CDR3 spans 14 amino acids. Germline CDR1 and CDR2: MNHEY and SVGEGT. J was trimmed by 8 bases and V by 2 bases; bases with no gene match: 1.

The chain employs TRBV24-1 and TRBJ2-5; possible D gene TRBD2, 7 bases. The CDR3 spans 13 residues. Germline V CDR1 and CDR2: KGHDR, SFDVKD. The V gene lost 9 bases and the J gene lost 5 bases, with 15 bases spanning the gap. CDR3 residues: CATRSGGAETQYF. CDR3 coding DNA: TGTGCCACCCGGAGTGGGGGGGCGGAGACCCAGTACTTC.

The chain is built from TRBV5-4 and TRBJ1-6; 10 bases match TRBD1. V was pared by 2 bases and J by 4 bases, with 3 bases of the junction left unmatched. CDR3 length equals 16 residues. Germline lookup yields CDR1 SGHNT and CDR2 YYREEE (reference sequence). The CDR3 nucleotides are TGTGCCAGCAGCTTTTGGACAGGGGGGTATAATTCACCCCTCCACTTT. Protein product: CASSFWTGGYNSPLHF.

The V gene is TRBV15, the J gene TRBJ1-3, with D unclear. Trimming took 7 bases from V and 4 from J, leaving 11 bases between them. Germline lookup yields CDR1 LNHNV and CDR2 YYDKDF (reference sequence). The CDR3 covers 13 residues. The DNA of the CDR3 is TGTGCCACCACCAGCCGCTCCGGAAACACCATATATTTT. Its translation: CATTSRSGNTIYF.

The chain has TRBV19 and TRBJ2-3; 9 nucleotides align to TRBD2. Trimming took 5 bases from V and 2 from J; bases not matched to a gene: 5. Germline loops: CDR1 LNHDA, CDR2 SQIVND (reference sequence). This CDR3 is built from 15 residues. This CDR3 is CASSEVAGVTDTQYF. As DNA, the CDR3 is TGTGCCAGTAGTGAGGTAGCGGGAGTCACAGATACGCAGTATTTT.

This sequence joins TRBV7-6 and TRBJ1-2; possibly TRBD1 for D (6 bases). Trimming removed 0 bases at V and 3 bases at J, with 11 bases between. The CDR3 has 15 amino acids. Germline V gene data show CDR1 as SGHVS and CDR2 as FNYEAQ. Here the CDR3 reads CASSLAQGIYYGYTF. CDR3 DNA sequence: TGTGCCAGCAGCTTAGCGCAGGGGATATACTATGGCTACACCTTC.

J is TRBJ2-1 and V is TRBV10-3; D possibly matches TRBD1 or TRBD2 (5 bases each). The CDR3 runs to 17 residues. CDR1 is ENHRY, CDR2 SYGVKD, per germline. Trimming cost V 3 bases and J 0 bases, with 15 bases left between them. The CDR3 DNA sequence: TGTGCCATCAGTGATGTGGGGGTCGTCAGCTCCTACAATGAGCAGTTCTTC. This gives the protein CAISDVGVVSSYNEQFF.

The rearrangement joins TRBV10-3 to TRBJ2-1; 8 nucleotides agree with TRBD1. Unmatched junction bases numbered 15, after V lost 10 bases and J lost 10 bases. This CDR3 spans 14 amino acids. Germline assignment: CDR1 ENHRY and CDR2 SYGVKD. The CDR3 here is CATMGAQGAREQFF. Here the CDR3 DNA reads TGTGCCACCATGGGGGCTCAGGGGGCGCGGGAGCAGTTCTTC.

The chain combines TRBV7-2 with TRBJ2-7; D is undetermined. Germline V gives CDR1 SGHTA, CDR2 FQGNSA. This CDR3 has 14 residues. V was clipped by 0 bases and J by 3 bases, with 9 bases between them. CDR3 in amino acids: CASSLAVPDYEQYF. CDR3 sequence (DNA): TGTGCCAGCAGCTTAGCAGTTCCAGACTACGAGCAGTACTTC.

This sequence joins TRBV5-6 and TRBJ2-5; D may be TRBD1 (6 bases). Germline lookup yields CDR1 SGHDT and CDR2 YYEEEE. Trimming took 0 bases from V and 1 from J, leaving 7 bases between them. The CDR3 has 14 residues. CDR3 in DNA: TGTGCCAGCAGCTTGGTGGACAGCCAAGAGACCCAGTACTTC. It specifies CASSLVDSQETQYF.

The genes are TRBV9 and TRBJ2-5; weak D call: TRBD2 (6 bases). CDR1 and CDR2 (germline): SGDLS, YYNGEE. V was shortened by 3 bases and J by 2 bases, with 8 bases between the two germline ends. The CDR3 length is 13 residues. In DNA, the CDR3 is TGTGCCAGCAGCGGACTAGATCAAGAGACCCAGTACTTC. It translates to CASSGLDQETQYF.

This chain joins TRBV12-3 or TRBV12-4 and TRBJ2-7; the D gene is possibly TRBD1 (6 bases). The CDR3 sequence is 13 residues long. Deletions cut 5 bases from V and 2 bases from J, with 10 bases between. CDR3 coding DNA: TGTGCCAGCAGTACACGGACAGCCTACGAGCAGTACTTC. Encoded protein: CASSTRTAYEQYF.

The chain couples TRBV15 to TRBJ2-1; 8 nucleotides agree with TRBD2. The germline gives CDR1 LNHNV, CDR2 YYDKDF (reference sequence). The CDR3 is 15 residues long. J lost 3 bases, V lost 5 bases, and 6 bases had no gene match. CDR3 DNA: TGTGCCACCAGCGCCAAGCGGGAGTACTACAATGAGCAGTTCTTC. It yields the protein CATSAKREYYNEQFF.

This chain joins TRBV2 and TRBJ1-5, with D possibly TRBD1 on 5 matching bases. With 6 bases removed from V and 1 base from J, the gap between germline ends came to 10 bases. The CDR3 is 14 amino acids. Germline values: CDR1 SNHLY, CDR2 FYNNEI. This CDR3 reads CASRGDSSNQPQHF. The CDR3 DNA sequence: TGTGCCAGCAGGGGGGATTCGAGCAATCAGCCCCAGCATTTT.

The genes are TRBV7-8 and TRBJ2-1, with 9 positions matching TRBD1. The V gene's germline CDR1 is SGHVS and CDR2 FQNEAQ. The CDR3 runs 19 residues. V dropped 5 bases and J dropped 0; count of bases not matched to a gene: 14. In DNA form, the CDR3 reads TGTGCCAGCAGCAGAAGGGGACAGGGTGGTACTGGCTCCTACAATGAGCAGTTCTTC. Protein sequence: CASSRRGQGGTGSYNEQFF.